This is a list of T cell receptor beta chains from one sample in a study of technical replicates of blood from several donors. Measured with immunoSEQ multiplex PCR; TCRdb has only the in-frame clones, and not every one. The sample carries 78,000 or so clones, roughly nine tenths recorded once. Sequencing was performed on T cells isolated from PBMCs. These receptors were taken from a human donor in good health. Some clones in this sample may be carry-over from other donors' samples. CDR3s include the opening cysteine and the closing phenylalanine or tryptophan.

v_call	cdr3_aa
TRBV7-9	CASSFERGEKLFF
TRBV7-9	CASSTSSGGRSNEQFF
TRBV7-2	CASSLEETNSPLHF
TRBV28	CATGQAYGYTF
TRBV30	CASAPGGGALPGELFF
TRBV5-1	CASSLDQNNEQFF
TRBV10-3	CAISGTTSTDTQYF
TRBV19	CASSIELWYTF
TRBV9	CASSVASGAYNEQFF
TRBV29-1	CSFRDRGDYGYTF
TRBV11-2	CASRPIPGRARTGELFF
TRBV7-2	CASSTGTGDPVFHF
TRBV27	CASAIDWNNEQFF
TRBV30	CAWSVSGRSYTF
TRBV27	CASSLAGNTEAFF
TRBV4-3	CASSQGGYSNQPQHF
TRBV7-3	CAHSGGESTDTQYF
TRBV27	CASSLRGYNEQFF
TRBV5-4	CASSTYRGPVYGYTF
TRBV6-6	CASSPQGLKTQYF
TRBV28	CASSTPRGEGQGSYEQYF
TRBV5-6	CASSKWAGTDTQYF
TRBV7-9	CASSKTDYGYTF
TRBV7-2	CASSLERTGLSWYF
TRBV7-9	CASSLGDRVAKNIQYF
TRBV5-4	CASSQDRVRAGELFF
TRBV27	CASSPRTLRRLFGYTF
TRBV23-1	CASSQGDRALTPLYGYTF
TRBV7-2	CASSSEPPPQGEKLFF
TRBV5-1	CASSLRGSYEQYF
TRBV28	CASRTQGNGRKLFF
TRBV15	CATSTRGGDTEAFF
TRBV6-1	CASKRAGGNQPQHF
TRBV6-4	CASSDSGTANTGELFF
TRBV5-1	CASSLEAGSGGYTF
TRBV7-8	CASSLDMRGRQPQHF
TRBV30	CAWSNKLRGVQETQYF
TRBV9	CASSALGGGTEAFF
TRBV5-6	CASSSLTSGVYNEQFF
TRBV5-6	CASSLAGLNSGNTIYF
TRBV18	CASSPPRGGGNDRNEQYF
TRBV6-5	CASSYSTGYGYTF
TRBV29-1	CSVEGGDSFYEQYF
TRBV6-1	CASTASGNTGELFF
TRBV9	CASSVGGRGANEQYF
TRBV20-1	CSARDQYEQYF
TRBV25-1	CASTTFRVSKYEQFF
TRBV29-1	CSAELAGGSYEQYF
TRBV2	CASSDEILLAERNTANTGELFF
TRBV7-2	CASSLPPSDNEQFF
TRBV19	CASSILSLTSGSTGELFF